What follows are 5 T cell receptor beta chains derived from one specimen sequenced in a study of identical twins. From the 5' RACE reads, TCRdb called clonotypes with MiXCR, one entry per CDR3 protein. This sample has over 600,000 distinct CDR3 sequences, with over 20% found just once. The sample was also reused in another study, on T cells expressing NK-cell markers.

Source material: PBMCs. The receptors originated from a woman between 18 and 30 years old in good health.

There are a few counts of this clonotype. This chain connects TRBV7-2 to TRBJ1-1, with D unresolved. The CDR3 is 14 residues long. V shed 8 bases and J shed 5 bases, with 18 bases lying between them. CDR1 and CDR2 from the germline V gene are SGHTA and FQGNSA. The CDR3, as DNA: TGTGCCAGCGCGCGCCACCAGCTTCCAACTGAAGCTTTCTTT. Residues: CASARHQLPTEAFF.

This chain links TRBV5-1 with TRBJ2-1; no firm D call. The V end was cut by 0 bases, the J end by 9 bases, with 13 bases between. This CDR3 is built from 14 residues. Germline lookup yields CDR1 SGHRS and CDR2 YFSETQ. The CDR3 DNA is TGCGCCAGCAGCTTGGTAGGGCCTGCGTCTGAGCAGTTCTTC. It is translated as CASSLVGPASEQFF. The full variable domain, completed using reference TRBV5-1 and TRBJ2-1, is KAGVTQTPRYLIKTRGQQVTLSCSPISGHRSVSWYQQTPGQGLQFLFEYFSETQRNKGNFPGRFSGRQFSNSRSEMNVSTLELGDSALYLCASSLVGPASEQFFGPGTRLTVL.

In nucleotides, the CDR3 is TGTGCCACCAGCAAGAGAGCCCGGACTAGCGGTACCTACGAGCAGTACTTC. Protein sequence: CATSKRARTSGTYEQYF. The V and J genes are TRBV15 and TRBJ2-7; 10 nucleotides align to TRBD2. The germline V gene has CDR1 LNHNV and CDR2 YYDKDF (reference sequence). With 4 bases clipped from V and 2 bases from J, the junction kept 11 bases outside the gene matches. The length of the CDR3 is 17 residues.

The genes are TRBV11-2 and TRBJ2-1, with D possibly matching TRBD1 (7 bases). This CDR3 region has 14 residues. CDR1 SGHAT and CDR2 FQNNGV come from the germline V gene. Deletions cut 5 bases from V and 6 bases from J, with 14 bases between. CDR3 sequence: CASSQGGGSNEQFF. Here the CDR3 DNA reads TGTGCCAGCAGCCAGGGGGGCGGCAGCAATGAGCAGTTCTTC.

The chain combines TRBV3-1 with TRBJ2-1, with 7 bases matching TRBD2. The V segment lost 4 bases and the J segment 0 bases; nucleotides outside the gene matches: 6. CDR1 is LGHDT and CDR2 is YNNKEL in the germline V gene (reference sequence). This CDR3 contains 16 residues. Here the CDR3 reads CASSPPSGDSYNEQFF. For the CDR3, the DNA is TGTGCCAGCAGCCCTCCTAGCGGCGACTCCTACAATGAGCAGTTCTTC.